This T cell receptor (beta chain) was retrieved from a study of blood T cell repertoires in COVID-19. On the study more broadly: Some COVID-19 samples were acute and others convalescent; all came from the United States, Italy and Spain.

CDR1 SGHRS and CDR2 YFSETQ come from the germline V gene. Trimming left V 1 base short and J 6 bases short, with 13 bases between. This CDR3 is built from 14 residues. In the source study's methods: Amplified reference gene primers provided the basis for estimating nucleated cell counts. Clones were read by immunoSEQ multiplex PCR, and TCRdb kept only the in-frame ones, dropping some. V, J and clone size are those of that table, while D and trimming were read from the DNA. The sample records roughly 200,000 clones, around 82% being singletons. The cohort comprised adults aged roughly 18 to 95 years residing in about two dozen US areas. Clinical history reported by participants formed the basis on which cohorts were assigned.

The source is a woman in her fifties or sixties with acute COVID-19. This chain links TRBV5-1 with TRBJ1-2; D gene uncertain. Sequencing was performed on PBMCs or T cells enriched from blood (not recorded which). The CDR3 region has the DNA TGCGCCAGCAGCTTGAGTCTGGCCGGGGATGGCTACACCTTC. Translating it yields CASSLSLAGDGYTF.